The rows below give T cell receptor beta chains drawn from one sample of a study of shared clonotypes between healthy human individuals. Clones were read by immunoSEQ multiplex PCR, and TCRdb kept only the in-frame ones, dropping some. The repertoire has roughly 300,000 clones, more than 75% of them found once; the top ten carry about a sixth. Specimen: memory CD8+ T cells sorted from blood. The receptors shown here come from a man in his late teens or twenties in good health. Both conserved end residues are part of each CDR3. The order of the fields is V gene, J gene, D gene, clone size, CDR3 protein, CDR3 DNA. A D gene is named only where the DNA matches it firmly. Only some rows state a clone size, as once, few, many or a class for expanded clones.

V gene: TRBV12-5; J gene: TRBJ2-1; D gene: TRBD2; clone size: NA; CDR3 protein: CASSGGPSVGEQFF; CDR3 DNA: TGTGCTAGTAGCGGGGGGCCAAGCGTCGGTGAGCAGTTCTTC
V gene: TRBV7-2; J gene: TRBJ2-7; D gene: NA; clone size: once; CDR3 protein: CASRSLEYEQYF; CDR3 DNA: TGTGCCAGCCGTTCTCTGGAATACGAGCAGTACTTC
V gene: TRBV4-1; J gene: TRBJ1-6; D gene: NA; clone size: once; CDR3 protein: CASSQADTTSSYNSPLHF; CDR3 DNA: TGCGCCAGCAGCCAAGCCGACACGACGAGCTCCTATAATTCACCCCTCCACTTT
V gene: TRBV2; J gene: TRBJ2-3; D gene: NA; clone size: NA; CDR3 protein: CASSPTWEGTDTQYF; CDR3 DNA: TGTGCCAGCAGTCCCACCTGGGAGGGCACAGATACGCAGTATTTT
V gene: TRBV6-5; J gene: TRBJ2-7; D gene: TRBD2; clone size: NA; CDR3 protein: CASSTLAGNGYEQYF; CDR3 DNA: TGTGCCAGCAGTACACTAGCGGGAAACGGATACGAGCAGTACTTC
V gene: TRBV28; J gene: TRBJ2-4; D gene: NA; clone size: NA; CDR3 protein: CASSFELVDIQYF; CDR3 DNA: TGTGCCAGCAGTTTTGAGCTAGTGGACATTCAGTACTTC
V gene: TRBV25-1; J gene: TRBJ2-7; D gene: TRBD2; clone size: NA; CDR3 protein: CASTPGGVREQYF; CDR3 DNA: TGTGCCAGCACCCCGGGGGGAGTAAGGGAGCAGTACTTC
V gene: TRBV12-2; J gene: TRBJ1-6; D gene: NA; clone size: NA; CDR3 protein: CASRLSAHGSYNSPLHF; CDR3 DNA: TGTGCAAGTCGCTTATCTGCCCATGGCTCCTATAATTCACCCCTCCACTTT
V gene: TRBV6-1; J gene: TRBJ2-7; D gene: NA; clone size: NA; CDR3 protein: CASSEGSQLGYEQYF; CDR3 DNA: TGTGCCAGCAGTGAGGGCAGCCAATTGGGCTACGAGCAGTACTTC
V gene: TRBV28; J gene: TRBJ2-1; D gene: NA; clone size: once; CDR3 protein: CASSLLTGGLDDEQFF; CDR3 DNA: TGTGCCAGCAGTTTATTAACGGGGGGCCTCGATGATGAGCAGTTCTTC
V gene: TRBV6-6; J gene: TRBJ1-2; D gene: NA; clone size: NA; CDR3 protein: CASSDSVGEYTF; CDR3 DNA: TGTGCCAGCAGCGACAGCGTGGGGGAATACACCTTC
V gene: TRBV27; J gene: TRBJ2-7; D gene: NA; clone size: NA; CDR3 protein: CASSLGVGYEQYF; CDR3 DNA: TGTGCCAGCAGCCTAGGGGTTGGCTACGAGCAGTACTTC
V gene: TRBV7-9; J gene: TRBJ2-7; D gene: NA; clone size: NA; CDR3 protein: CASSLKAYEQYF; CDR3 DNA: TGTGCCAGCAGCTTAAAGGCCTACGAGCAGTACTTC
V gene: TRBV30; J gene: TRBJ1-1; D gene: NA; clone size: once; CDR3 protein: CAWSEENNMNTEAFF; CDR3 DNA: TGTGCCTGGAGTGAGGAAAACAACATGAACACTGAAGCTTTCTTT
V gene: TRBV10-2; J gene: TRBJ2-7; D gene: NA; clone size: NA; CDR3 protein: CASSESMSGTDSYEQYF; CDR3 DNA: TGCGCCAGCAGTGAGTCTATGTCCGGGACGGACTCCTACGAGCAGTACTTC
V gene: TRBV5-4; J gene: TRBJ1-1; D gene: NA; clone size: NA; CDR3 protein: CASSPGPTEAFF; CDR3 DNA: TGTGCCAGCAGCCCCGGCCCGACTGAAGCTTTCTTT
V gene: TRBV10-2; J gene: TRBJ2-2; D gene: NA; clone size: NA; CDR3 protein: CASQEAGTGELFF; CDR3 DNA: TGCGCCAGCCAGGAAGCTGGCACCGGGGAGCTGTTTTTT
V gene: TRBV2; J gene: TRBJ1-6; D gene: NA; clone size: NA; CDR3 protein: CASSEALLSSYNSPLHF; CDR3 DNA: TGTGCCAGCAGTGAAGCGCTATTAAGCTCCTATAATTCACCCCTCCACTTT
V gene: TRBV7-6; J gene: TRBJ2-4; D gene: TRBD1; clone size: NA; CDR3 protein: CASSQWDSDKNIQYF; CDR3 DNA: TGTGCCAGCAGCCAGTGGGACAGTGATAAAAACATTCAGTACTTC
V gene: TRBV7-8; J gene: TRBJ1-1; D gene: NA; clone size: NA; CDR3 protein: CASSPTVRNTEAFF; CDR3 DNA: TGTGCCAGCAGCCCGACAGTTCGGAACACTGAAGCTTTCTTT
V gene: TRBV5-6; J gene: TRBJ2-7; D gene: NA; clone size: NA; CDR3 protein: CASSPFVGTAPYEQYF; CDR3 DNA: TGTGCCAGCAGTCCATTCGTTGGGACGGCTCCCTACGAGCAGTACTTC
V gene: TRBV2; J gene: TRBJ2-7; D gene: NA; clone size: NA; CDR3 protein: CASSPQGIEQYF; CDR3 DNA: TGTGCCAGCAGTCCTCAGGGGATCGAGCAGTACTTC
V gene: TRBV2; J gene: TRBJ2-1; D gene: NA; clone size: NA; CDR3 protein: CASSEKGGGYNEQFF; CDR3 DNA: TGTGCCAGCAGTGAAAAAGGAGGAGGCTACAATGAGCAGTTCTTC
V gene: TRBV2; J gene: TRBJ2-1; D gene: NA; clone size: NA; CDR3 protein: CASNPSSGVEQFF; CDR3 DNA: TGTGCCAGCAACCCTTCCAGCGGTGTTGAGCAGTTCTTC
V gene: TRBV13; J gene: TRBJ1-5; D gene: NA; clone size: NA; CDR3 protein: CASSLQGSNQPQHF; CDR3 DNA: TGTGCCAGCAGCTTGCAGGGTAGCAATCAGCCCCAGCATTTT
V gene: TRBV6-5; J gene: TRBJ1-1; D gene: NA; clone size: NA; CDR3 protein: CASSLTDMNTEAFF; CDR3 DNA: TGTGCCAGCAGCCTGACAGACATGAACACTGAAGCTTTCTTT
V gene: TRBV19; J gene: TRBJ1-5; D gene: NA; clone size: NA; CDR3 protein: CASSIQVTNQPQHF; CDR3 DNA: TGTGCCAGTAGTATACAGGTGACTAATCAGCCCCAGCATTTT
V gene: TRBV10-3; J gene: TRBJ1-2; D gene: NA; clone size: NA; CDR3 protein: CALRGGNYGYTF; CDR3 DNA: TGTGCCTTACGCGGGGGAAACTATGGCTACACCTTC
V gene: TRBV7-2; J gene: TRBJ2-7; D gene: NA; clone size: NA; CDR3 protein: CASSLRVTGLEQYF; CDR3 DNA: TGTGCCAGCAGCTTACGGGTGACGGGGTTGGAGCAGTACTTC
V gene: TRBV10-3; J gene: TRBJ2-5; D gene: NA; clone size: few; CDR3 protein: CAISERGPETQYF; CDR3 DNA: TGTGCCATCAGTGAGCGGGGGCCAGAGACCCAGTACTTC
V gene: TRBV7-8; J gene: TRBJ2-7; D gene: TRBD1; clone size: NA; CDR3 protein: CASSFRAGGFYEQYF; CDR3 DNA: TGTGCCAGCAGCTTTCGGGCAGGGGGTTTCTACGAGCAGTACTTC
V gene: TRBV28; J gene: TRBJ2-1; D gene: TRBD2; clone size: NA; CDR3 protein: CASSELAGGYYNEQFF; CDR3 DNA: TGTGCCAGCAGTGAGCTAGCGGGGGGCTACTACAATGAGCAGTTCTTC
V gene: TRBV7-6; J gene: TRBJ2-3; D gene: NA; clone size: many; CDR3 protein: CASSLGQWPPDTQYF; CDR3 DNA: TGTGCCAGCAGCTTAGGACAGTGGCCTCCAGATACGCAGTATTTT
V gene: TRBV4-3; J gene: TRBJ2-7; D gene: NA; clone size: NA; CDR3 protein: CASSQDWHAGYEQYF; CDR3 DNA: TGCGCCAGCAGCCAAGATTGGCACGCAGGCTACGAGCAGTACTTC
V gene: TRBV9; J gene: TRBJ2-7; D gene: TRBD1; clone size: NA; CDR3 protein: CASSAGQGPAYEQYF; CDR3 DNA: TGTGCCAGCAGCGCCGGACAGGGACCGGCCTACGAGCAGTACTTC
V gene: TRBV4-1; J gene: TRBJ1-2; D gene: NA; clone size: once; CDR3 protein: CASSPREQPNYGYTF; CDR3 DNA: TGCGCCAGCAGCCCCAGGGAGCAACCTAACTATGGCTACACCTTC
V gene: TRBV5-4; J gene: TRBJ2-5; D gene: NA; clone size: NA; CDR3 protein: CASSLSSEETQYF; CDR3 DNA: TGTGCCAGCAGCTTGAGTAGCGAAGAGACCCAGTACTTC
V gene: TRBV30; J gene: TRBJ1-2; D gene: NA; clone size: NA; CDR3 protein: CAWRIWEPPLSRKLDNYGYTF; CDR3 DNA: TGTGCCTGGAGAATCTGGGAACCTCCTCTTAGCAGGAAACTCGACAACTATGGCTACACCTTC
V gene: TRBV11-2; J gene: TRBJ2-7; D gene: TRBD2; clone size: NA; CDR3 protein: CASSLGTSGTYEQYF; CDR3 DNA: TGTGCCAGCAGCCTCGGGACTAGCGGTACCTACGAGCAGTACTTC
V gene: TRBV9; J gene: TRBJ1-5; D gene: NA; clone size: NA; CDR3 protein: CASSVGPGGQPQHF; CDR3 DNA: TGTGCCAGCAGCGTAGGTCCGGGCGGACAGCCCCAGCATTTT
V gene: TRBV7-9; J gene: TRBJ2-7; D gene: NA; clone size: NA; CDR3 protein: CASSLATGVTYEQYF; CDR3 DNA: TGTGCCAGCAGCTTAGCAACCGGGGTCACCTACGAGCAGTACTTC
V gene: TRBV7-9; J gene: TRBJ1-5; D gene: NA; clone size: NA; CDR3 protein: CASSNENQPQHF; CDR3 DNA: TGTGCCAGCAGCAACGAGAATCAGCCCCAGCATTTT
V gene: TRBV10-3; J gene: TRBJ2-1; D gene: TRBD2; clone size: NA; CDR3 protein: CAISESTSGYNEQFF; CDR3 DNA: TGTGCCATCAGTGAGTCAACTAGCGGATACAATGAGCAGTTCTTC
V gene: TRBV9; J gene: TRBJ2-3; D gene: NA; clone size: NA; CDR3 protein: CASSVYTGLTDTQYF; CDR3 DNA: TGTGCCAGCAGCGTATATACAGGACTTACAGATACGCAGTATTTT
V gene: TRBV7-9; J gene: TRBJ2-5; D gene: NA; clone size: NA; CDR3 protein: CASSISVPGGGQETQYF; CDR3 DNA: TGTGCCAGCAGCATCAGCGTCCCTGGAGGGGGCCAAGAGACCCAGTACTTC
V gene: TRBV7-9; J gene: TRBJ2-5; D gene: NA; clone size: NA; CDR3 protein: CASSPNEGWQETQYF; CDR3 DNA: TGTGCCAGCAGCCCGAACGAGGGGTGGCAAGAGACCCAGTACTTC
V gene: TRBV4-3; J gene: TRBJ1-2; D gene: NA; clone size: NA; CDR3 protein: CASSQEWRGLEEGYTF; CDR3 DNA: TGCGCCAGCAGCCAAGAGTGGAGGGGCCTGGAGGAGGGCTACACCTTC
V gene: TRBV11-2; J gene: TRBJ2-7; D gene: NA; clone size: NA; CDR3 protein: CASSLESRGEQYF; CDR3 DNA: TGTGCCAGCAGCTTAGAATCCCGGGGGGAGCAGTACTTC